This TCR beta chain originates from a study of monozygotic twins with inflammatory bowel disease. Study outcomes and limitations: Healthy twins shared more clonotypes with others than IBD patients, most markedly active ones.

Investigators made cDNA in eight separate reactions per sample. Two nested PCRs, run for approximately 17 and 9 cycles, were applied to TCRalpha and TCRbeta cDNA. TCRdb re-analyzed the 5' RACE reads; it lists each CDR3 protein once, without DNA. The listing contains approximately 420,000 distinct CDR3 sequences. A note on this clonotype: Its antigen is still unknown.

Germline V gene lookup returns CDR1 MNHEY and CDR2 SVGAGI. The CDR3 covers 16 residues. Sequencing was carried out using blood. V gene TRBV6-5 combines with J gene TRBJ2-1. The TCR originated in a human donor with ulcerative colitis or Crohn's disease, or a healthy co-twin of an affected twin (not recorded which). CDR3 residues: CASSSRLLGSYNEQFF.